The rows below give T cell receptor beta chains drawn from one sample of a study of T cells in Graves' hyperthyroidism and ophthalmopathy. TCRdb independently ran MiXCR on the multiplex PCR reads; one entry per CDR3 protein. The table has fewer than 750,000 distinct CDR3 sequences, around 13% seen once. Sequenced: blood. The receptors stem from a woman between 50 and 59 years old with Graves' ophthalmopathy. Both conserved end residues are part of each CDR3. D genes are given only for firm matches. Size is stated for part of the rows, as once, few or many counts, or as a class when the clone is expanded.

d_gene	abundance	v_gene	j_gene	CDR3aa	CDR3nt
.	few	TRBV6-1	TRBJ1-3	CASSNQGYSGNTIYF	TGTGCCAGCAGTAATCAGGGCTACTCTGGAAACACCATATATTTT
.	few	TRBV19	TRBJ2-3	CASSTSDLPDTQYF	TGTGCCAGTAGTACCTCGGATTTACCTGATACGCAGTATTTT
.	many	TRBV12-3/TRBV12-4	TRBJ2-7	CASSFGGNYEQYF	TGTGCCAGCAGTTTCGGGGGAAACTACGAGCAGTACTTC
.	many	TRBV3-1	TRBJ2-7	CASSQGLDTYEQYF	TGTGCCAGCAGCCAAGGACTAGACACCTACGAGCAGTACTTC
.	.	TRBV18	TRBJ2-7	CASSARDQGGEQYF	TGTGCCAGCTCAGCTCGGGACCAAGGGGGCGAGCAGTACTTC
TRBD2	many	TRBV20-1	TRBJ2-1	CSATTGTSGSNSSYNEQFF	TGCAGTGCAACCACCGGGACTAGCGGGTCCAATAGCTCCTACAATGAGCAGTTCTTC
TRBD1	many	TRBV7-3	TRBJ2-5	CASSSQGIEETQYF	TGTGCCAGCAGCTCACAGGGGATTGAGGAGACCCAGTACTTC
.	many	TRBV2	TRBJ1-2	CASSVSVGYGYTF	TGTGCCAGCAGTGTGTCAGTTGGCTATGGCTACACCTTC
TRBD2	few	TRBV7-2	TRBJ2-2	CASSLVALAGVAGELFF	TGTGCCAGCAGCTTAGTCGCCCTAGCGGGAGTGGCCGGGGAGCTGTTTTTT
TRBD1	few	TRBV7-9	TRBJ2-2	CASTLGAKTGGSSGELFF	TGTGCCAGCACCCTTGGGGCCAAAACAGGGGGTAGTTCCGGGGAGCTGTTTTTT
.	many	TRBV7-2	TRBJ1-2	CASLIGVKPTF	TGTGCCAGCCTCATCGGGGTTAAGCCCACCTTC
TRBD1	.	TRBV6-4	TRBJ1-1	CATSDSGTGARTEAFF	TGTGCCACCAGTGACTCCGGGACAGGGGCCCGCACTGAAGCTTTCTTT
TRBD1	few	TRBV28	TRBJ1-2	CASSLYLTGRGGYTF	TGTGCCAGCAGTTTATACTTGACAGGGAGAGGTGGCTACACCTTC
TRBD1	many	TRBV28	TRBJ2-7	CASSSYGQGLSYEQYF	TGTGCCAGCAGTTCCTACGGACAGGGTCTGTCCTACGAGCAGTACTTC
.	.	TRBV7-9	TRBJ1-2	CASSFSGTFYGYTF	TGTGCCAGCAGCTTCTCCGGGACATTCTATGGCTACACCTTC
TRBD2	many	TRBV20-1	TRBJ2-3	CSARDVTSVGTQYF	TGCAGTGCTAGAGACGTGACTAGCGTTGGTACGCAGTATTTT
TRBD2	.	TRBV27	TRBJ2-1	CASSELAGVHNEQFF	TGTGCCAGCAGTGAACTAGCGGGAGTTCACAATGAGCAGTTCTTC
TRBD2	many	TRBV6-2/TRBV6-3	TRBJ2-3	CASSYRLAGVSDTQYF	TGTGCCAGCAGTTACCGGCTAGCGGGAGTATCGGATACGCAGTATTTT
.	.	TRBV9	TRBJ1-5	CASSVYGDSNQPQHF	TGTGCCAGCAGCGTATACGGGGATAGCAATCAGCCCCAGCATTTT
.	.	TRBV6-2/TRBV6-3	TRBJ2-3	CASRRRGEGLAADTQYF	TGTGCCAGCAGACGGAGAGGAGAGGGCCTCGCAGCAGATACGCAGTATTTT
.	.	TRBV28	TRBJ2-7	CASSPTGGGGTSPILRQYF	TGTGCCAGCAGTCCTACAGGGGGAGGAGGGACTAGCCCAATACTACGGCAGTACTTC
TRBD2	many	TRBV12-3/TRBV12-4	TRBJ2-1	CASRGLAYNEQFF	TGTGCCAGCAGAGGACTAGCGTACAATGAGCAGTTCTTC
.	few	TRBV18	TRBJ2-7	CASSIGTIGYEQYF	TGTGCCAGCTCAATCGGGACGATAGGCTACGAGCAGTACTTC
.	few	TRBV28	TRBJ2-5	CASSLNWGRETQYF	TGTGCCAGCAGTTTAAATTGGGGGAGAGAGACCCAGTACTTC
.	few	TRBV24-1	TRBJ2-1	CATSDYRDPYNEQFF	TGTGCCACCAGTGATTACAGGGATCCCTACAATGAGCAGTTCTTC
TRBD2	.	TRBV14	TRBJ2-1	CASSQASGSVREQFF	TGTGCCAGCAGCCAAGCCAGCGGGAGTGTTCGCGAGCAGTTCTTC
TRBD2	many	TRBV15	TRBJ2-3	CATSTRLAGGTDTQYF	TGTGCCACCAGCACCCGACTAGCGGGAGGGACAGATACGCAGTATTTT
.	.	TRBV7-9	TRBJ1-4	CASSLGRWANEKLFF	TGTGCCAGCAGCCTGGGACGTTGGGCAAATGAAAAACTGTTTTTT
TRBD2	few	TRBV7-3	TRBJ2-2	CASSLSLAGAGTGELFF	TGTGCCAGCAGCTTAAGCCTAGCGGGAGCCGGAACCGGGGAGCTGTTTTTT